This T cell receptor (beta chain) is from a study of blood T cell repertoires in COVID-19. Study context: Specimens from acute and convalescent COVID-19 originated in the United States, Italy and Spain.

Original data processing: It was from reference gene primer amplification that nucleated cell counts were estimated. Some clones are missing from TCRdb's copy, which holds only in-frame ones; the method was immunoSEQ multiplex PCR. That table supplies the V and J calls and clone size; D and trimming were determined from the DNA. Of approximately 320,000 clones listed, roughly nine tenths are singletons. Germline V gives CDR1 LNHDA, CDR2 SQIVND (reference sequence). The CDR3 has 11 amino acids. V dropped 11 bases and J dropped 14 bases, with 16 bases sitting between them. The Seattle patients, enrolled during active infection, were followed longitudinally.

The chain joins TRBV19 to TRBJ1-6; D is perhaps TRBD1 (6 bases). This receptor was obtained from a woman aged 25 to 45 with COVID-19, enrolled during active disease. Source material: peripheral blood. This CDR3 reads CASRGGRALHF. CDR3 nucleotides: TGTGCCTCCCGGGGGGGCAGGGCCCTCCACTTT.